The 32 T cell receptor beta chains listed next were all sequenced from one sample in a study of T cells in localized non-small cell lung cancer. Profiled with immunoSEQ multiplex PCR; TCRdb holds only in-frame clones, not every one. Here the sample spans over 25,000 clones, around 77% being singletons. The sequences come from peripheral blood, collected before any cancer treatment. These receptors originate from a male donor older than 55 with stage III squamous cell lung carcinoma.

The V and J genes are TRBV6-5 and TRBJ1-1; no clear D gene. The germline gives CDR1 MNHEY, CDR2 SVGAGI. CDR3 length equals 14 residues. V was cut by 6 bases and J by 1 base, with 12 bases left in between. As DNA, the CDR3 is TGTGCCAGCAGCCCCTCCCGTAGGAACACTGAAGCTTTCTTT. The encoded protein is CASSPSRRNTEAFF.

This clone was recorded a few times. This chain links TRBV5-1 with TRBJ2-7, with D possibly matching TRBD2 (5 bases). With 4 bases removed from V and 2 bases from J, the gap between germline ends came to 16 bases. The germline V gene encodes CDR1 SGHRS and CDR2 YFSETQ. CDR3 length: 15 residues. The DNA for the CDR3 is TGCGCCAGCAGCCCGGGTAGTAGCGTGACCTACGAGCAGTACTTC. Translated: CASSPGSSVTYEQYF.

This chain links TRBV13 with TRBJ1-2; D is perhaps TRBD1 (6 bases). The ends were cut back, 5 bases at V and 4 bases at J, with 17 bases in the middle. The CDR3 runs to 15 residues. Germline V gives CDR1 PRHDT, CDR2 FYEKMQ (reference sequence). As DNA, the CDR3 is TGTGCCAGCAGCCAGTACAGGGAAGTCCTCTATGGCTACACCTTC. Its protein product is CASSQYREVLYGYTF.

The chain couples TRBV4-3 to TRBJ2-5; TRBD1 matches at 7 bases. V trimming: 4 bases; J trimming: 5 bases; junction bases outside the gene matches: 13. CDR1 LGHNA and CDR2 YSLEER come from the germline V gene. The CDR3 extends over 16 amino acids. The DNA for the CDR3 is TGCGCCAGCAGCCTACTCCACAGGGGCAATAGGGAGACCCAGTACTTC. It specifies CASSLLHRGNRETQYF.

This clone has a handful of counts. This chain connects TRBV15 to TRBJ2-7, with 7 positions matching TRBD1. CDR3 length: 15 residues. Germline values: CDR1 LNHNV, CDR2 YYDKDF (reference sequence). Losses at the gene ends were 3 bases for V and 7 bases for J; bases not matched to a gene: 12. The CDR3 bases are TGTGCCACCAGCAGTTCGACAGGGCCCAAGGGGGAGCAGTACTTC. Its protein is CATSSSTGPKGEQYF.

This clone has more than one count but fewer than ten. J is TRBJ1-2 and V is TRBV29-1, with 7 nucleotides matching TRBD1. This CDR3 region has 14 residues. Per the germline V gene, CDR1 is SQVTM and CDR2 is ANQGSEA. The trim removed 1 base at V and 4 bases at J, leaving 6 bases unmatched. The CDR3: CSVEGGTDIYGYTF. The DNA of the CDR3 is TGCAGCGTTGAAGGCGGGACAGATATCTATGGCTACACCTTC.

V and J are TRBV5-1 and TRBJ1-1; 9 positions agree with TRBD1. After removal of 5 bases from V and 3 bases from J, the junction contained 5 bases not matched to a gene. The CDR3 sequence is 14 residues long. From germline, CDR1 is SGHRS and CDR2 YFSETQ. CDR3 amino acids: CASSYGQGHTEAFF. CDR3 nucleotides: TGCGCCAGCAGTTATGGACAGGGGCACACTGAAGCTTTCTTT.

The rearrangement links TRBV29-1 to TRBJ2-4; D uncertain. This CDR3 comprises 12 residues. Deletions cut 4 bases from V and 8 bases from J, with 12 bases between. Germline V gives CDR1 SQVTM, CDR2 ANQGSEA. CDR3 sequence: CSVVQYEDIQYF. The CDR3 DNA sequence: TGCAGCGTTGTTCAGTATGAAGACATTCAGTACTTC.

This chain's CDR3 is CASTGGAGNQPQHF. The CDR3, as DNA: TGTGCCAGCACGGGAGGGGCGGGCAATCAGCCCCAGCATTTT. The V gene is TRBV6-6, the J gene TRBJ1-5; possibly TRBD1 for D (5 bases). This CDR3 contains 14 residues. The germline CDR1 and CDR2 sequences are MNHNY and SVGAGI (reference sequence). V was pared by 7 bases and J by 2 bases, with 12 bases between.

The CDR3 spells CASSRGRGSLTDTQYF. Here the CDR3 DNA reads TGCGCCAGCAGCCGAGGAAGGGGGAGTCTCACAGATACGCAGTATTTT. The rearrangement uses TRBV4-3 and TRBJ2-3; D possibly corresponds to TRBD1 (6 bases). The CDR3 is 16 amino acids. Germline lookup yields CDR1 LGHNA and CDR2 YSLEER. Trimming took 4 bases from V and 2 from J, leaving 16 bases between them.

Written as DNA, the CDR3 is TGTGCCAGCAGCTTAGAGCCATCGGGCAACTATGGCTACACCTTC. This translates into CASSLEPSGNYGYTF. The chain carries TRBV7-7 and TRBJ1-2; D gene uncertain. Looked up from germline, CDR1 is SSHAT and CDR2 is FNYEAQ (reference sequence). The germline V and J ends were trimmed by 1 base and 2 bases, with 11 bases remaining between them. The CDR3 length is 15 residues. The variable domain in full, completed from reference TRBV7-7 and TRBJ1-2, reads GAGVSQSPRYKVTKRGQDVTLRCDPISSHATLYWYQQALGQGPEFLTYFNYEAQPDKSGLPSDRFSAERPEGSISTLTIQRTEQRDSAMYRCASSLEPSGNYGYTFGSGTRLTVV.

This CDR3 reads CASSLESGSSFYLNTEAFF. DNA for the CDR3: TGTGCCAGCAGCTTAGAGTCAGGGTCTTCATTCTATTTGAACACTGAAGCTTTCTTT. J is TRBJ1-1 and V is TRBV7-2; D may be TRBD1 (5 bases). V lost 1 base and J 0 bases, leaving 21 bases between the germline ends. CDR3 length: 19 residues. In germline, CDR1 is SGHTA, CDR2 FQGNSA.

This chain connects TRBV4-3 to TRBJ1-3, with D possibly TRBD1 on 5 matching bases. Germline V gives CDR1 LGHNA, CDR2 YSLEER. V lost 0 bases and J lost 5, with 11 bases in between. The CDR3 contains 15 residues. The CDR3 region has the DNA TGCGCCAGCAGCCAAGATGGGGGAGACCGAAACACCATATATTTT. This gives the protein CASSQDGGDRNTIYF.

The chain carries TRBV7-3 and TRBJ1-6; D is unresolved. Germline V gives CDR1 SGHTA, CDR2 FQGTGA. CDR3 size: 15 residues. V lost 5 bases, J lost 8 bases, and 16 bases lay in between. Here the CDR3 reads CASSLLYPPHSPLHF. CDR3 bases: TGTGCCAGCAGCCTCCTTTATCCCCCCCATTCACCCCTCCACTTT.

This clone was seen just once. The V and J genes are TRBV11-1 and TRBJ2-5, with a weak D call TRBD1 (6 bases). CDR1 and CDR2 from the germline V gene are SGHAT and FQDESV (reference sequence). The CDR3 consists of 12 residues. With 6 bases removed from V and 2 bases from J, the gap between germline ends came to 7 bases. CDR3 residues: CASSGQQETQYF. The CDR3 nucleotides read TGTGCCAGCAGTGGACAGCAAGAGACCCAGTACTTC.

The chain is built from TRBV5-1 and TRBJ2-7, with D maybe TRBD1 (5 bases). The CDR3 runs 16 residues. Germline assignment: CDR1 SGHRS and CDR2 YFSETQ. V was shortened by 4 bases and J by 3 bases, with 20 bases between the two germline ends. The CDR3 region is CASSPFFDSLSYEQYF. Here the CDR3 DNA reads TGCGCCAGCAGCCCATTTTTCGACAGTCTAAGCTACGAGCAGTACTTC.

The chain carries TRBV4-1 and TRBJ2-5; TRBD1 agrees at 9 bases. This CDR3 spans 16 amino acids. The J segment lost 5 bases and the V segment lost 1 base, leaving 8 bases of the junction unmatched. Germline CDR1 and CDR2: MGHRA and YSYEKL. The CDR3 sequence: CASSQGVQGAWETQYF. The CDR3 DNA reads TGCGCCAGCAGCCAAGGTGTACAGGGGGCGTGGGAGACCCAGTACTTC.

The chain combines TRBV5-4 with TRBJ2-3; D is unresolved. Between the trimmed V and J ends, which lost 1 base and 4 bases, there was a span of 10 bases. The CDR3 contains 14 residues. Germline V gene lookup returns CDR1 SGHNT and CDR2 YYREEE (reference sequence). The CDR3 nucleotides read TGTGCCAGCAGCTTGAGCAGCATTCCAGATACGCAGTATTTT. This sequence encodes CASSLSSIPDTQYF.

This clone appeared a single time. The J gene is TRBJ2-1, the V gene TRBV27, with TRBD2 matching 10 bases. This CDR3 spans 16 amino acids. Germline assignment: CDR1 MNHEY and CDR2 SMNVEV (reference sequence). V lost 5 bases to trimming and J lost 7 bases; unmatched junction nucleotides: 11. The CDR3 reads CASSPQGSGRGNEQFF. DNA of the CDR3: TGTGCCAGCAGTCCGCAGGGGAGCGGGAGGGGAAATGAGCAGTTCTTC.

This chain joins TRBV7-3 and TRBJ2-2; tentatively, D is TRBD1 or TRBD2 (5 bases each). The CDR3 totals 15 residues. Trimming removed 8 bases at V and 1 base at J, with 14 bases between. The V gene's germline CDR1 is SGHTA and CDR2 FQGTGA. CDR3 sequence: CASRSGTLNTGELFF. CDR3 nucleotide sequence: TGTGCCAGCCGCTCCGGGACCCTGAACACCGGGGAGCTGTTTTTT.

The chain links TRBV7-2 to TRBJ2-7; D gene ambiguous. The CDR3 runs to 14 residues. V lost 5 bases and J 5 bases, leaving 16 bases between the germline ends. The germline gives CDR1 SGHTA, CDR2 FQGNSA. This CDR3 is CASSPRPDGNEQYF. The CDR3 DNA follows: TGTGCCAGCAGCCCGAGACCGGATGGAAACGAGCAGTACTTC.

The genes are TRBV7-2 and TRBJ2-7; D is perhaps TRBD1 (6 bases). Germline V gives CDR1 SGHTA, CDR2 FQGNSA. The CDR3 contains 16 residues. V was clipped by 4 bases and J by 2 bases, with 18 bases between them. The CDR3 region is CASSSRNDRRPYEQYF. For the CDR3, the DNA is TGTGCCAGCAGCTCGAGAAACGACAGGAGACCCTACGAGCAGTACTTC.

The sample holds one count of this clone. The CDR3 DNA is TGTGCCAGCAAAAACGGAGACACAGATACGCAGTATTTT. Encoded protein: CASKNGDTDTQYF. The gene calls are TRBV6-1 and TRBJ2-3; no clear D. This CDR3 has 13 amino acids. Germline V gives CDR1 MNHNS, CDR2 SASEGT. With 7 bases removed from V and 2 bases from J, the gap between germline ends came to 10 bases.

The chain uses TRBV28 and TRBJ2-5; 13 bases are shared with TRBD2. The CDR3 contains 16 residues. J gave up 2 bases and V 4 bases, and 4 bases lay outside the gene matches. Germline CDR1 and CDR2: MDHEN and SYDVKM. CDR3 loop: CASSSPGLAGQETQYF. Written as DNA, the CDR3 is TGTGCCAGCAGTTCACCGGGACTAGCGGGGCAAGAGACCCAGTACTTC.

V usage is TRBV6-6 and J usage is TRBJ2-5; the D gene is possibly TRBD1 (6 bases). This CDR3 spans 14 amino acids. Trimming shortened V by 2 bases and J by 4 bases, and 11 bases separated the two germline ends. The germline V gene has CDR1 MNHNY and CDR2 SVGAGI (reference sequence). CDR3 sequence: CASSYRIRGETQYF. In nucleotides, the CDR3 is TGTGCCAGCAGTTACCGTATCAGGGGAGAGACCCAGTACTTC.

The CDR3 DNA follows: TGTGCCAGCAGCTTACTTGGGTCCGTAGCCAAAAACATTCAGTACTTC. Residues: CASSLLGSVAKNIQYF. The chain couples TRBV7-2 to TRBJ2-4; D is undetermined. CDR3 size: 16 residues. With 2 bases removed from V and 0 bases from J, the gap between germline ends came to 11 bases. Germline values: CDR1 SGHTA, CDR2 FQGNSA.

This rearrangement joins TRBV7-2 to TRBJ1-1; D is uncertain. The CDR3 spans 13 residues. CDR1 and CDR2 (germline): SGHTA, FQGNSA. V was trimmed by 4 bases and J by 2 bases, leaving 8 bases between them. CDR3 nucleotides: TGTGCCAGCAGCTCCGGGCCAAACACTGAAGCTTTCTTT. Translation gives CASSSGPNTEAFF.

This chain joins TRBV6-5 and TRBJ2-3; D not resolved. CDR1 is MNHEY and CDR2 is SVGAGI in the germline V gene. The CDR3 sequence is 13 residues long. Between the trimmed V and J ends, which lost 7 bases and 4 bases, there was a span of 12 bases. The CDR3 loop is CASTTFTADTQYF. CDR3 bases: TGTGCCAGCACGACTTTTACAGCAGATACGCAGTATTTT.

The V gene is TRBV5-6, the J gene TRBJ2-5; possible D gene TRBD2, 5 bases. V was trimmed by 3 bases and J by 4 bases, leaving 22 bases between them. The CDR3 loop spans 17 amino acids. Germline V gene lookup returns CDR1 SGHDT and CDR2 YYEEEE. The CDR3, as DNA: TGTGCCAGCAGCTCCACTATGGTACCAGCGGTCCGAGAGACCCAGTACTTC. Its protein product is CASSSTMVPAVRETQYF.

This chain joins TRBV11-2 and TRBJ2-7; no firm D call. The germline V and J ends were trimmed by 6 bases and 4 bases, with 22 bases remaining between them. Germline V gene sequence: CDR1 SGHAT, CDR2 FQNNGV. The CDR3 has 16 residues. The CDR3 protein is CASRSQPISRRYEQYF. Written as DNA, the CDR3 is TGTGCCAGCAGGTCCCAGCCGATAAGCCGACGGTACGAGCAGTACTTC.

The genes are TRBV25-1 and TRBJ2-1, with 9 bases that match TRBD1. Trimming at V came to 1 base and at J to 4 bases, leaving 2 bases not matched to a gene. The CDR3 has 15 residues. In germline, CDR1 is MGHDK, CDR2 SYGVNS. The CDR3 loop is CASSESGQGYNEQFF. CDR3 DNA sequence: TGTGCCAGCAGTGAATCGGGACAGGGATACAATGAGCAGTTCTTC.

J is TRBJ1-1 and V is TRBV14; D unresolved. The CDR3 extends over 13 amino acids. Trimming pared 1 base from V and 4 bases from J, leaving 7 bases between. CDR1 SGHDN and CDR2 FVKESK come from the germline V gene. The CDR3 coding sequence is TGTGCCAGCAGCCAAGGTCGGCGCACTGAAGCTTTCTTT. It translates to CASSQGRRTEAFF.